This is a list of T cell receptor beta chains from one sample in a study of T-cell reconstitution after alpha-beta-depleted transplantation in children. From the PCR reads, TCRdb called clonotypes with MiXCR, one entry per CDR3 protein. The table includes roughly 420,000 distinct CDR3 sequences, around 15% detected once. This sample comprised PBMCs, mostly from graft donor cells, obtained 360 days after TCRalphabeta/CD19-depleted stem cell transplant. The source of these receptors is a boy under two years old who had a stem cell transplant for Wiskott-Aldrich syndrome, so the T cells may come from the graft donor. CDR3s include the opening cysteine and the closing phenylalanine or tryptophan. Each record gives: J gene, D gene, clone size, V gene, CDR3 DNA, CDR3 protein. The D gene is left open where the match is weak. Size tells how often a clone was seen (once, few, many) or the class of an expanded clone, and some rows leave it out.

J gene: TRBJ2-7; D gene: NA; clone size: few; V gene: TRBV6-5; CDR3 DNA: TGTGCCAGCAGTTCCCCGGGACTTAGCTCCTACGAGCAGTACTTC; CDR3 protein: CASSSPGLSSYEQYF
J gene: TRBJ2-2; D gene: NA; clone size: many; V gene: TRBV5-1; CDR3 DNA: TGTGCCAGCAGCTTTAGTGGCACCGGGGAGCTGTTTTTT; CDR3 protein: CASSFSGTGELFF
J gene: TRBJ2-3; D gene: NA; clone size: many; V gene: TRBV5-1; CDR3 DNA: TGCGCCAGCAGCTCCTTATTTCGAGGGGGACCTACCTCCACAGATACGCAGTATTTT; CDR3 protein: CASSSLFRGGPTSTDTQYF
J gene: TRBJ2-7; D gene: TRBD1; clone size: NA; V gene: TRBV7-9; CDR3 DNA: TGTGCCAGCAGCTTAGCAGGGGGCGTGGGGGAGCAGTACTTC; CDR3 protein: CASSLAGGVGEQYF
J gene: TRBJ1-1; D gene: NA; clone size: few; V gene: TRBV24-1; CDR3 DNA: TGTGCCACCAGCGTCCCCAGGATCATGAACACTGAAGCTTTCTTT; CDR3 protein: CATSVPRIMNTEAFF
J gene: TRBJ2-1; D gene: TRBD1; clone size: few; V gene: TRBV14; CDR3 DNA: TGTGCCAGCAGCCCGATGGACAGGTACAATGAGCAGTTCTTC; CDR3 protein: CASSPMDRYNEQFF
J gene: TRBJ2-7; D gene: NA; clone size: NA; V gene: TRBV27; CDR3 DNA: TGTGCCAGCAGACGGGCGACTGTCCCTGAGGAATACGAGCAGTACTTC; CDR3 protein: CASRRATVPEEYEQYF
J gene: TRBJ2-7; D gene: NA; clone size: many; V gene: TRBV7-9; CDR3 DNA: TGTGCCAGCAGCGAGGGACTCGCGGTGTCCTACGAGCAGTACTTC; CDR3 protein: CASSEGLAVSYEQYF
J gene: TRBJ2-2; D gene: TRBD1; clone size: few; V gene: TRBV7-8; CDR3 DNA: TGTGCCAGCAGCAAGACCTCGACAGGGTCCACCGGGGAGCTGTTTTTT; CDR3 protein: CASSKTSTGSTGELFF
J gene: TRBJ1-1; D gene: TRBD1; clone size: few; V gene: TRBV24-1; CDR3 DNA: TGTGCCACCAGTGACCCGGGACAGGGAAGGACTGAAGCTTTCTTT; CDR3 protein: CATSDPGQGRTEAFF
J gene: TRBJ2-7; D gene: NA; clone size: few; V gene: TRBV10-3; CDR3 DNA: TGTGCCATCAGTAAAGCCTCCTACGAGCAGTACTTC; CDR3 protein: CAISKASYEQYF
J gene: TRBJ2-2; D gene: TRBD1; clone size: NA; V gene: TRBV20-1; CDR3 DNA: TGCAGTGCTATAAGGGACAGTACCACCGGGGAGCTGTTTTTT; CDR3 protein: CSAIRDSTTGELFF
J gene: TRBJ2-5; D gene: NA; clone size: few; V gene: TRBV7-9; CDR3 DNA: TGTGCCAGCAGCTTATCCAGGACAGCCGGCAGAGAGACCCAGTACTTC; CDR3 protein: CASSLSRTAGRETQYF
J gene: TRBJ1-1; D gene: TRBD1; clone size: many; V gene: TRBV2; CDR3 DNA: TGTGCCAGCAGGGGGACAGGGATGGACACTGAAGCTTTCTTT; CDR3 protein: CASRGTGMDTEAFF
J gene: TRBJ2-1; D gene: NA; clone size: many; V gene: TRBV11-2; CDR3 DNA: TGTGCCAGCAGCTTTCGGCGGGGAATTTACAATGAGCAGTTCTTC; CDR3 protein: CASSFRRGIYNEQFF
J gene: TRBJ2-4; D gene: NA; clone size: NA; V gene: TRBV2; CDR3 DNA: TGTGCCAGCAGTGAAAGAAGCCCGCGACGGATAGGCAAAAACATTCAGTACTTC; CDR3 protein: CASSERSPRRIGKNIQYF
J gene: TRBJ1-5; D gene: TRBD1; clone size: few; V gene: TRBV4-1; CDR3 DNA: TGCGCCAGCAGCCAAGGGTGGAGGGGGCGAAGGGATCAGCCCCAGCATTTT; CDR3 protein: CASSQGWRGRRDQPQHF
J gene: TRBJ2-7; D gene: TRBD1; clone size: NA; V gene: TRBV4-2; CDR3 DNA: TGTGCCAGCAGCCAAGCCTGGGACAGGCTCTACGAGCAGTACTTC; CDR3 protein: CASSQAWDRLYEQYF
J gene: TRBJ2-4; D gene: TRBD1; clone size: NA; V gene: TRBV29-1; CDR3 DNA: TGCAGCGCAGGGACAGGGGGACTAAACATTCAGTACTTC; CDR3 protein: CSAGTGGLNIQYF
J gene: TRBJ2-1; D gene: TRBD2; clone size: NA; V gene: TRBV3-1; CDR3 DNA: TGTGCCAGCAGCCACTGGACTAGCGGGAGCCACAATGAGCAGTTCTTC; CDR3 protein: CASSHWTSGSHNEQFF
J gene: TRBJ2-7; D gene: NA; clone size: NA; V gene: TRBV20-1; CDR3 DNA: TGCAGTGCTAGGGGAAGGCTCTACGAGCAGTACTTC; CDR3 protein: CSARGRLYEQYF
J gene: TRBJ2-7; D gene: TRBD1; clone size: NA; V gene: TRBV14; CDR3 DNA: TGTGCCAGCAGCCAAAGACAGGGTAGCCGTTCCTACGAGCAGTACTTC; CDR3 protein: CASSQRQGSRSYEQYF
J gene: TRBJ2-2; D gene: TRBD2; clone size: few; V gene: TRBV5-1; CDR3 DNA: TGCGCCAGCAGCTTATCGGCTAGCGGGGACGGGGAGCTGTTTTTT; CDR3 protein: CASSLSASGDGELFF
J gene: TRBJ2-1; D gene: NA; clone size: few; V gene: TRBV5-1; CDR3 DNA: TGCGCCAGCAGCTTGGTGGGTAGGGGAACTGGTAGAGGTGAGCAGTTCTTC; CDR3 protein: CASSLVGRGTGRGEQFF
J gene: TRBJ2-3; D gene: NA; clone size: NA; V gene: TRBV21-1; CDR3 DNA: TGTGGAAGAAGGGGGATACCCACAGATACGCAGTATTTT; CDR3 protein: CGRRGIPTDTQYF
J gene: TRBJ1-1; D gene: NA; clone size: NA; V gene: TRBV4-1; CDR3 DNA: TGCGCCAGCAGCCAAGGATACAAGAACACTGAAGCTTTCTTT; CDR3 protein: CASSQGYKNTEAFF
J gene: TRBJ2-5; D gene: TRBD2; clone size: many; V gene: TRBV7-2; CDR3 DNA: TGTGCCAGCAGCTTTCTTGGGACTACATACTACTTC; CDR3 protein: CASSFLGTTYYF
J gene: TRBJ1-4; D gene: TRBD1; clone size: many; V gene: TRBV4-2; CDR3 DNA: TGTGCCAGCACCCGAAGACAGGGTAATGAAAAACTGTTTTTT; CDR3 protein: CASTRRQGNEKLFF
J gene: TRBJ2-3; D gene: NA; clone size: NA; V gene: TRBV20-1; CDR3 DNA: TGCAGTGCTAGCGGTTGGGGGGCCGATCAATTCCGGACAGATACGCAGTATTTT; CDR3 protein: CSASGWGADQFRTDTQYF
J gene: TRBJ1-1; D gene: TRBD1; clone size: NA; V gene: TRBV6-5; CDR3 DNA: TGTGCCAGCAGTTACTCCCGAGCCACAGGGGCTGAAGCTTTCTTT; CDR3 protein: CASSYSRATGAEAFF
J gene: TRBJ2-7; D gene: NA; clone size: NA; V gene: TRBV7-9; CDR3 DNA: TGTGCCAGCAGCTTACAGGGAGGTGGTCCTACCTACGAGCAGTACTTC; CDR3 protein: CASSLQGGGPTYEQYF
J gene: TRBJ2-1; D gene: NA; clone size: NA; V gene: TRBV29-1; CDR3 DNA: TGCAGCGCCCGAGGGGTCTCTAGGTACAATGAGCAGTTCTTC; CDR3 protein: CSARGVSRYNEQFF
J gene: TRBJ2-7; D gene: TRBD2; clone size: many; V gene: TRBV7-9; CDR3 DNA: TGTGCCAGCAGCTTAGAGGGACTAGCATTCGACGAGCAGTACTTC; CDR3 protein: CASSLEGLAFDEQYF
J gene: TRBJ2-1; D gene: NA; clone size: few; V gene: TRBV7-6; CDR3 DNA: TGTGCCAGCAGCACGGACAGCAATGAGCAGTTCTTC; CDR3 protein: CASSTDSNEQFF
J gene: TRBJ2-1; D gene: NA; clone size: NA; V gene: TRBV6-2/TRBV6-3; CDR3 DNA: TGTGCCAGCAGCTCACGTCCTTCCTACAATGAGCAGTTCTTC; CDR3 protein: CASSSRPSYNEQFF